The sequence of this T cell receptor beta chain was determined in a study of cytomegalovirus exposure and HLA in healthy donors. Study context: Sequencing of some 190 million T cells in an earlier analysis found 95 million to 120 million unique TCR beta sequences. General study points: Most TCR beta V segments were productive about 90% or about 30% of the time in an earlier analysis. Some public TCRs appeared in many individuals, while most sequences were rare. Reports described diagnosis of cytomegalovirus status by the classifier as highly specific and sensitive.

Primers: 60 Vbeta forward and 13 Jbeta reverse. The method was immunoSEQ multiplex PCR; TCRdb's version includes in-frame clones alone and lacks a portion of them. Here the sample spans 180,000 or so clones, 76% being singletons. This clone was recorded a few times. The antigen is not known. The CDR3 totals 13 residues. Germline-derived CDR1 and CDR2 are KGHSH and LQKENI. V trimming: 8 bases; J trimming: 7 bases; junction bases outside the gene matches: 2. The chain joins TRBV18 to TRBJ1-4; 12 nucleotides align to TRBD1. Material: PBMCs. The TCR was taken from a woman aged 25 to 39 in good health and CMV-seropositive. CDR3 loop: CASRDRGLEKLFF. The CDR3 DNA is TGTGCCAGCCGGGACAGGGGGCTTGAAAAACTGTTTTTT.